The 9 T cell receptor beta chains below all came from one sample that was sequenced in a study of blood T cell repertoires in COVID-19. The table came from immunoSEQ multiplex PCR; TCRdb's copy has only in-frame clones and leaves some out. The sample records about 480,000 clones, 88% being singletons. Sequencing used PBMCs or T cells enriched from blood (not recorded which). The receptors shown here come from a woman aged 40 to 50 who had recovered from COVID-19.

This clone was seen just once. The V gene is TRBV5-1, the J gene TRBJ2-1; 8 nucleotides align to TRBD2. CDR1 and CDR2 from the germline V gene are SGHRS and YFSETQ. The CDR3 contains 17 residues. Trimming cost V 2 bases and J 6 bases; bases outside gene matches: 13. The CDR3 spells CASSFENSGIISNEQFF. The DNA for the CDR3 is TGCGCCAGCAGCTTCGAGAATAGCGGGATAATCTCCAATGAGCAGTTCTTC.

The chain recombines TRBV14 with TRBJ1-1; D not resolved. The CDR3 has 13 residues. V lost 0 bases and J 7 bases, leaving 9 bases between the germline ends. Germline loops: CDR1 SGHDN, CDR2 FVKESK. CDR3 nucleotide sequence: TGTGCCAGCAGCCAAGATAGGAGCATTGAAGCTTTCTTT. It specifies CASSQDRSIEAFF.

This chain links TRBV5-8 with TRBJ2-1, with TRBD1 matching over 10 bases. V trimming: 2 bases; J trimming: 3 bases; junction bases outside the gene matches: 5. CDR3 length: 16 residues. Germline CDR1 SGHTS, CDR2 YDEGEE. The CDR3 region is CASSLRRTGGYNEQFF. CDR3 coding DNA: TGTGCCAGCAGCTTACGTCGGACAGGGGGCTACAATGAGCAGTTCTTC.

V and J are TRBV7-2 and TRBJ2-7, with 7 positions matching TRBD1. Germline assignment: CDR1 SGHTA and CDR2 FQGNSA. This CDR3 contains 14 residues. Germline trimming cut 5 bases from V and 2 bases from J; bases unmatched to any gene: 6. The CDR3 coding sequence is TGTGCCAGCAGCGAGCGACAGGGCCCCTACGAGCAGTACTTC. This gives the protein CASSERQGPYEQYF.

This clone was picked up one time. J is TRBJ2-1 and V is TRBV25-1; D unresolved. Deletions cut 8 bases from V and 0 bases from J, with 8 bases between. The CDR3 length is 13 residues. Looked up from germline, CDR1 is MGHDK and CDR2 is SYGVNS. The DNA for the CDR3 is TGTGCCAGCGGGCGAGACTCCTACAATGAGCAGTTCTTC. This encodes CASGRDSYNEQFF. Based on the CDR3 plus reference TRBV25-1 and TRBJ2-1, the full variable domain is EADIYQTPRYLVIGTGKKITLECSQTMGHDKMYWYQQDPGMELHLIHYSYGVNSTEKGDLSSESTVSRIRTEHFPLTLESARPSHTSQYLCASGRDSYNEQFFGPGTRLTVL.

The chain links TRBV6-5 to TRBJ2-7; the match to TRBD2 covers 9 bases. The germline gives CDR1 MNHEY, CDR2 SVGAGI. The CDR3 has 15 amino acids. Losses at the gene ends were 4 bases for V and 2 bases for J; bases not matched to a gene: 6. Here the CDR3 reads CASSSPGTSPYEQYF. The CDR3 DNA follows: TGTGCCAGCAGTTCGCCCGGGACTAGCCCCTACGAGCAGTACTTC.

The chain joins TRBV7-8 to TRBJ2-1; TRBD1 aligns across 7 bases. The CDR3 runs 20 residues. V gave up 5 bases and J gave up 7 bases; unmatched junction bases: 26. Germline CDR1 is SGHVS and CDR2 is FQNEAQ. CDR3: CASSPDLIRYRGGGENEQFF. The CDR3 DNA sequence: TGTGCCAGCAGCCCAGACCTAATAAGATACAGGGGTGGTGGGGAAAATGAGCAGTTCTTC.

V is TRBV19 and J is TRBJ1-4; D not certain. Trimming left V 3 bases short and J 0 bases short, with 8 bases between. In germline, CDR1 is LNHDA, CDR2 SQIVND (reference sequence). CDR3 length equals 15 residues. CDR3 nucleotide sequence: TGTGCCAGTAGTATGCGGCCCGCAACTAATGAAAAACTGTTTTTT. It yields the protein CASSMRPATNEKLFF.

This chain links TRBV11-3 with TRBJ2-7; 10 nucleotides line up with TRBD2. J gave up 3 bases and V 0 bases, and 2 bases lay outside the gene matches. CDR1 and CDR2 (germline): SGHNT, YENEEA. The CDR3 is 15 residues long. The CDR3 DNA is TGTGCCAGCAGCTTAGAGAGACTAGCGGGCTACGAGCAGTACTTC. Translated: CASSLERLAGYEQYF.